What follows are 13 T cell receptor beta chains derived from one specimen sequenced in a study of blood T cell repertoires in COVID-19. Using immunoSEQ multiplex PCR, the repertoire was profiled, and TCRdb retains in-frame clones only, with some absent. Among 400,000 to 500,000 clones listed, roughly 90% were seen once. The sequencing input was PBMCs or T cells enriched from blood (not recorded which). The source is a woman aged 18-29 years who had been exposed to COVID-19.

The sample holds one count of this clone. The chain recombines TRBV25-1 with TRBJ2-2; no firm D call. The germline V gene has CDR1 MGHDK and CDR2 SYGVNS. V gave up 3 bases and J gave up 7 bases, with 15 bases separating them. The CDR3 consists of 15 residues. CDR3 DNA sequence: TGTGCCAGCAGTGAGAGCCTGGTCCGGGTCGGGGAGCTGTTTTTT. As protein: CASSESLVRVGELFF.

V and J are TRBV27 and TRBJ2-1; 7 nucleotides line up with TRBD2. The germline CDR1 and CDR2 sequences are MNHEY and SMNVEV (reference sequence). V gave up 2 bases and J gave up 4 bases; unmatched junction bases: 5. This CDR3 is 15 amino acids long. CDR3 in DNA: TGTGCCAGCAGTTTAGGCCTAGCGGTGTACAATGAGCAGTTCTTC. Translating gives CASSLGLAVYNEQFF.

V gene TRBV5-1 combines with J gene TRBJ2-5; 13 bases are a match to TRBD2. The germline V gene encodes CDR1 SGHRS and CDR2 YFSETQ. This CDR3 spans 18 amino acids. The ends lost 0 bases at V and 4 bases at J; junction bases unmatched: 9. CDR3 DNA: TGCGCCAGCAGCTTGGCCACGACTAGCGGGGGGAGAGGAGAGACCCAGTACTTC. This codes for CASSLATTSGGRGETQYF.

DNA of the CDR3: TGTGCCAGCAGCAGTAATCCGGGTCCGAACACCGGGGAGCTGTTTTTT. This encodes CASSSNPGPNTGELFF. The rearrangement uses TRBV5-5 and TRBJ2-2; D ambiguous. Trimming pared 4 bases from V and 0 bases from J, leaving 13 bases between. This CDR3 has 16 amino acids. CDR1 is SGHKS and CDR2 is YYEKEE in the germline V gene (reference sequence).

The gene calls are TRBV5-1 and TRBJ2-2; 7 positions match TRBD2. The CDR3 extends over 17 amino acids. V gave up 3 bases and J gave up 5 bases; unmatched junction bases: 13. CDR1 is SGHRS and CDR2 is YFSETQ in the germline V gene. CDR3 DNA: TGCGCCAGCAGCTCCGACGCTAGCGGCAGCTGGACCGGGGAGCTGTTTTTT. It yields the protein CASSSDASGSWTGELFF.

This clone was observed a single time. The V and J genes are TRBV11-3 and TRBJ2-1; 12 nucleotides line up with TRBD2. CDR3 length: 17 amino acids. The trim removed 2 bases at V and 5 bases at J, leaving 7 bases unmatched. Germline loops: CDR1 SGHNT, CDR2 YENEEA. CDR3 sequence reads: CASSLRASGRANNEQFF. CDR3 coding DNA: TGTGCCAGCAGCTTAAGGGCTAGCGGGAGGGCCAACAATGAGCAGTTCTTC. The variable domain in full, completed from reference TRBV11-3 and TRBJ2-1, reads EAGVVQSPRYKIIEKKQPVAFWCNPISGHNTLYWYLQNLGQGPELLIRYENEEAVDDSQLPKDRFSAERLKGVDSTLKIQPAELGDSAVYLCASSLRASGRANNEQFFGPGTRLTVL.

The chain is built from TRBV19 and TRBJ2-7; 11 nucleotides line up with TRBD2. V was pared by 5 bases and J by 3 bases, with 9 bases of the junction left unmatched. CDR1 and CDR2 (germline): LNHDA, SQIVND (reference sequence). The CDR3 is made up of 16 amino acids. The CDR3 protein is CASSHSLAGGGYEQYF. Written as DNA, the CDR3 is TGTGCCAGTAGTCATAGTCTAGCGGGAGGTGGCTACGAGCAGTACTTC.

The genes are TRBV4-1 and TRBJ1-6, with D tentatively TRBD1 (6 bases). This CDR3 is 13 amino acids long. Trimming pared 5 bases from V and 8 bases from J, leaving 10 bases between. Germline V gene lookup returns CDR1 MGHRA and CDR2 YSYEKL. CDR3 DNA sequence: TGCGCCAGCAGCTCAGGGGTGGATTCACCCCTCCACTTT. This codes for CASSSGVDSPLHF.

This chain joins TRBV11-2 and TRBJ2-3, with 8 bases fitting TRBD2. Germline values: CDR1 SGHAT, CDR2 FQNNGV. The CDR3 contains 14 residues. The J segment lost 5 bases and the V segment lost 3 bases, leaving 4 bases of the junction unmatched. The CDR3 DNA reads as TGTGCCAGCAGCTTGGCGCTAGCGGGAGATACGCAGTATTTT. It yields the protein CASSLALAGDTQYF.

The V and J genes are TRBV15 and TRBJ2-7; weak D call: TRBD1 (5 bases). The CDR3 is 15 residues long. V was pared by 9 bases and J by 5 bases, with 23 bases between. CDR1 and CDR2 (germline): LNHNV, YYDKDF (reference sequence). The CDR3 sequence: CATRGPGGEGDEQYF. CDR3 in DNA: TGTGCCACAAGAGGACCGGGTGGTGAAGGGGACGAGCAGTACTTC.

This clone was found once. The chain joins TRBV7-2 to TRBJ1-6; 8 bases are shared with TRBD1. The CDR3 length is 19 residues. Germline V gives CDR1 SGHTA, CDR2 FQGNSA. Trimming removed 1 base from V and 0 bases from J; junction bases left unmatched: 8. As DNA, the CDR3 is TGTGCCAGCAGCTTAGGCCCTTCCGGGACAGGCTCCTATAATTCACCCCTCCACTTT. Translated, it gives CASSLGPSGTGSYNSPLHF.

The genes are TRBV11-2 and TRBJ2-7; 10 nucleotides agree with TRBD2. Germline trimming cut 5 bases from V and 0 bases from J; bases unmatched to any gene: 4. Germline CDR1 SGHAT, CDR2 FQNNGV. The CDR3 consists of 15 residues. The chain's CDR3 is CASSRAGGISYEQYF. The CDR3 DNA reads TGTGCCAGCAGCCGAGCGGGAGGGATCTCCTACGAGCAGTACTTC.

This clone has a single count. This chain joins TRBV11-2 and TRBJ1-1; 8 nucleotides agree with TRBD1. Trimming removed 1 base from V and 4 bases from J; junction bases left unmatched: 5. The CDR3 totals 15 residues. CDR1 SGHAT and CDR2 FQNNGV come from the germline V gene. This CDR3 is CASSLVGQGRTEAFF. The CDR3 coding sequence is TGTGCCAGCAGCTTAGTTGGACAGGGCCGCACTGAAGCTTTCTTT.